The 32 T cell receptor beta chains presented below share a single source sample, sequenced in a study of graft-versus-host responses after intestinal transplantation. Here immunoSEQ multiplex PCR was the method, and the copy in TCRdb shows in-frame clones only, minus some. The data show 9,100 or so clones, under 95% seen once. The specimen was PBMCs, collected about 47 days after intestinal transplant. Receptor source: a human patient who received an intestinal transplant, so some T cells may come from the graft donor.

This rearrangement joins TRBV30 to TRBJ1-2; no definite D call. Germline V lookup: CDR1 GTSNPN, CDR2 SVGIG (reference sequence). The V end was cut by 2 bases, the J end by 6 bases, with 7 bases between. This CDR3 region has 11 residues. The CDR3 sequence is CAWSPGDGYTF. The CDR3 DNA sequence: TGTGCCTGGAGTCCCGGGGATGGCTACACCTTC.

The chain uses TRBV28 and TRBJ1-1; possible D gene TRBD1, 5 bases. The germline V gene has CDR1 MDHEN and CDR2 SYDVKM. V was cut by 6 bases and J by 0 bases, with 11 bases left in between. The CDR3 covers 14 residues. In DNA, the CDR3 is TGTGCCAGCAGCAACCAGGGAATGAACACTGAAGCTTTCTTT. Protein: CASSNQGMNTEAFF.

V gene TRBV19 combines with J gene TRBJ1-1; D perhaps matches TRBD1 (5 bases). CDR1 and CDR2 (germline): LNHDA, SQIVND (reference sequence). This CDR3 has 12 residues. The ends were cut back, 5 bases at V and 7 bases at J, with 11 bases in the middle. The CDR3 coding sequence is TGTGCCAGTAGTCCAATGGGACGTGAAGCTTTCTTT. Amino acids: CASSPMGREAFF.

The chain couples TRBV7-6 to TRBJ1-6; possible D gene TRBD1, 6 bases. Germline V gene sequence: CDR1 SGHVS, CDR2 FNYEAQ. CDR3 size: 17 residues. V was shortened by 2 bases and J by 7 bases, with 18 bases between the two germline ends. CDR3 region: CASSLRGGQGRNSPLHF. The DNA for the CDR3 is TGTGCCAGCAGCTTAAGGGGGGGGCAGGGGAGGAATTCACCCCTCCACTTT.

The chain joins TRBV2 to TRBJ2-3; TRBD2 agrees at 12 bases. The germline gives CDR1 SNHLY, CDR2 FYNNEI. With 4 bases clipped from V and 1 base from J, the junction kept 0 bases outside the gene matches. CDR3 size: 15 residues. The CDR3 loop is CASSGTSGGTDTQYF. CDR3 bases: TGTGCCAGCAGTGGGACTAGCGGGGGCACAGATACGCAGTATTTT. The full variable domain, in which reference TRBV2 and TRBJ2-3 provide the parts outside the CDR3, is EPEVTQTPSHQVTQMGQEVILRCVPISNHLYFYWYRQILGQKVEFLVSFYNNEISEKSEIFDDQFSVERPDGSNFTLKIRSTKLEDSAMYFCASSGTSGGTDTQYFGPGTRLTVL.

J is TRBJ2-3 and V is TRBV9; D is unclear. Germline lookup yields CDR1 SGDLS and CDR2 YYNGEE. This CDR3 is 15 amino acids long. Between the trimmed V and J ends, which lost 0 bases and 0 bases, there was a span of 8 bases. CDR3 sequence reads: CASSVAPTSTDTQYF. In DNA, the CDR3 is TGTGCCAGCAGCGTAGCACCTACTAGCACAGATACGCAGTATTTT. The variable domain in full, completed from reference TRBV9 and TRBJ2-3, reads DSGVTQTPKHLITATGQRVTLRCSPRSGDLSVYWYQQSLDQGLQFLIQYYNGEERAKGNILERFSAQQFPDLHSELNLSSLELGDSALYFCASSVAPTSTDTQYFGPGTRLTVL.

As for this clone: Other DNA variants within this sample encode the same CDR3. V is TRBV10-3 and J is TRBJ1-2; D not resolved. CDR1 and CDR2 (germline): ENHRY, SYGVKD. The CDR3 extends over 14 amino acids. V lost 0 bases, J lost 3 bases, and 8 bases lay in between. In DNA, the CDR3 is TGTGCCATCAGTGAGTCGGACGAGCACTATGGCTACACCTTC. Protein: CAISESDEHYGYTF.

V and J are TRBV10-3 and TRBJ2-6; a possible D gene is TRBD2 (6 bases). The CDR3 sequence is 16 residues long. CDR1 and CDR2 (germline): ENHRY, SYGVKD. The V and J ends lost 4 bases and 0 bases respectively, with 10 bases between them. CDR3: CAISVDGSSGANVLTF. The CDR3 DNA is TGTGCCATCAGTGTGGACGGGAGCTCTGGGGCCAACGTCCTGACTTTC.

The chain links TRBV6-5 to TRBJ2-3; a possible D gene is TRBD2 (6 bases). Trimming cost V 3 bases and J 4 bases, with 17 bases left between them. The CDR3 contains 16 residues. CDR1 is MNHEY, CDR2 SVGAGI, per germline. This CDR3 is CASSYFVGGVSDTQYF. CDR3 DNA: TGTGCCAGCAGTTATTTTGTAGGAGGGGTATCAGATACGCAGTATTTT.

The J gene is TRBJ2-7, the V gene TRBV4-2; 10 bases align to TRBD2. The ends lost 2 bases at V and 4 bases at J; junction bases unmatched: 17. CDR3 length: 19 amino acids. Germline CDR1 reads LGHNA; CDR2 reads YNFKEQ. CDR3 sequence reads: CASSQIPPRLAGDSYEQYF. CDR3 bases: TGTGCCAGCAGCCAAATCCCCCCTAGGCTAGCGGGAGATAGTTACGAGCAGTACTTC.

This clone appeared a single time. The chain links TRBV23-1 to TRBJ2-1, with 10 bases matching TRBD1. TRBV23-1 is recorded as an ORF, its role being uncertain. Germline trimming cut 4 bases from V and 3 bases from J; bases unmatched to any gene: 3. The CDR3 runs to 15 residues. As DNA, the CDR3 is TGCGCCAGCAGTCCCGGGACAGGGGACTACAATGAGCAGTTCTTC. Translating it yields CASSPGTGDYNEQFF.

V is TRBV13 and J is TRBJ2-1; 7 nucleotides align to TRBD1. V was pared by 4 bases and J by 3 bases, with 3 bases of the junction left unmatched. The CDR3 spans 14 residues. Germline V gene data show CDR1 as PRHDT and CDR2 as FYEKMQ (reference sequence). The CDR3 bases are TGTGCCAGCAGCTCAAGGGACAGCTACAATGAGCAGTTCTTC. Translation gives CASSSRDSYNEQFF.

This chain links TRBV7-9 with TRBJ2-7; the D gene is possibly TRBD1 (5 bases). This CDR3 has 15 amino acids. V lost 5 bases, J lost 2 bases, and 16 bases lay in between. CDR1 SEHNR and CDR2 FQNEAQ come from the germline V gene (reference sequence). The CDR3 nucleotides read TGTGCCAGCAGCCTGCAGGGATGGAATCCCTACGAGCAGTACTTC. This translates into CASSLQGWNPYEQYF.

This clone was counted only a few times. The rearrangement uses TRBV30 and TRBJ2-7; TRBD1 is a possible D gene (5 bases). Trimming left V 1 base short and J 5 bases short, with 12 bases between. Germline V gives CDR1 GTSNPN, CDR2 SVGIG (reference sequence). This CDR3 has 13 residues. The CDR3: CAWSDENRNEQYF. In nucleotides, the CDR3 is TGTGCCTGGAGTGATGAAAACAGGAACGAGCAGTACTTC.

V is TRBV19 and J is TRBJ2-3, with a weak D call TRBD2 (6 bases). The CDR3 has 17 amino acids. V lost 4 bases and J lost 1, with 18 bases in between. Germline CDR1 LNHDA, CDR2 SQIVND (reference sequence). CDR3 in amino acids: CASSNPGLTGGTDTQYF. The CDR3 region has the DNA TGTGCCAGTAGTAACCCCGGGCTAACGGGAGGCACAGATACGCAGTATTTT.

V usage is TRBV2 and J usage is TRBJ1-2, with a weak D call TRBD1 (5 bases). V lost 6 bases and J 3 bases, leaving 17 bases between the germline ends. Germline V lookup: CDR1 SNHLY, CDR2 FYNNEI. The CDR3 is 15 residues long. As DNA, the CDR3 is TGTGCCAGCAGGATACCTAAGGGACTGGACTATGGCTACACCTTC. It specifies CASRIPKGLDYGYTF.

The gene calls are TRBV9 and TRBJ1-2; D is ambiguous. CDR3 length: 13 residues. V lost 0 bases and J lost 7, with 10 bases in between. The germline gives CDR1 SGDLS, CDR2 YYNGEE. CDR3: CASSVDAGLGYTF. CDR3 in DNA: TGTGCCAGCAGCGTAGATGCTGGTCTTGGCTACACCTTC.

The V and J genes are TRBV29-1 and TRBJ2-6, with 7 nucleotides matching TRBD1. J gave up 0 bases and V 6 bases, and 8 bases lay outside the gene matches. This CDR3 has 16 amino acids. CDR1 SQVTM and CDR2 ANQGSEA come from the germline V gene. The CDR3 nucleotides read TGCAGCGTCCGGACAGGCAACCCCTCTGGGGCCAACGTCCTGACTTTC. As protein: CSVRTGNPSGANVLTF.

The chain carries TRBV7-9 and TRBJ2-5; 10 nucleotides align to TRBD1. The length of the CDR3 is 16 residues. The ends lost 5 bases at V and 5 bases at J; junction bases unmatched: 11. Germline-derived CDR1 and CDR2 are SEHNR and FQNEAQ (reference sequence). The CDR3 reads CASSPRDRGEGETQYF. CDR3 sequence (DNA): TGTGCCAGCAGCCCGCGGGACAGGGGTGAGGGTGAGACCCAGTACTTC.

The chain recombines TRBV7-9 with TRBJ1-4; D remains ambiguous. The CDR3 totals 12 residues. The germline V and J ends were trimmed by 4 bases and 4 bases, with 4 bases remaining between them. The germline CDR1 and CDR2 sequences are SEHNR and FQNEAQ (reference sequence). DNA for the CDR3: TGTGCCAGCAGCTCCGGTAATGAAAAACTGTTTTTT. Residues: CASSSGNEKLFF.

By frequency in the sample, this clone is large. V and J are TRBV7-6 and TRBJ2-7; 11 nucleotides align to TRBD2. V trimming: 6 bases; J trimming: 2 bases; junction bases outside the gene matches: 9. The CDR3 is 16 amino acids. Germline V gene sequence: CDR1 SGHVS, CDR2 FNYEAQ. CDR3 bases: TGTGCCAGCAGTCGTATCGGGACTAGCGGAACCTACGAGCAGTACTTC. Translation: CASSRIGTSGTYEQYF.

The chain combines TRBV6-5 with TRBJ2-1; TRBD2 aligns across 14 bases. Germline assignment: CDR1 MNHEY and CDR2 SVGAGI. The V gene end was trimmed by 9 bases and the J gene end by 9 bases; junction bases not matched to a gene: 4. This CDR3 is 13 amino acids long. CDR3 residues: CASRLAGGPEQFF. For the CDR3, the DNA is TGTGCCAGTAGACTAGCGGGAGGGCCTGAGCAGTTCTTC.

J is TRBJ1-5 and V is TRBV6-6; the D is unclear. The CDR3 is made up of 16 amino acids. Trimming removed 2 bases from V and 4 bases from J, with 15 bases in between. Germline V lookup: CDR1 MNHNY, CDR2 SVGAGI (reference sequence). The CDR3 DNA is TGTGCCAGCAGTTACCTCGGCCTGAGGCGAAATCAGCCCCAGCATTTT. It is translated as CASSYLGLRRNQPQHF.

V usage is TRBV7-9 and J usage is TRBJ2-7; TRBD1 aligns across 9 bases. This CDR3 contains 17 residues. After removal of 5 bases from V and 0 bases from J, the junction contained 11 bases not matched to a gene. Germline assignment: CDR1 SEHNR and CDR2 FQNEAQ (reference sequence). CDR3 in amino acids: CASSPSWGTGSSYEQYF. CDR3 DNA: TGTGCCAGCAGCCCGAGCTGGGGGACAGGGAGCTCCTACGAGCAGTACTTC.

The chain is built from TRBV13 and TRBJ2-5, with D possibly being TRBD1 (5 bases). The V gene lost 5 bases and the J gene lost 4 bases, with 20 bases spanning the gap. The CDR3 sequence is 16 residues long. CDR1 and CDR2 from the germline V gene are PRHDT and FYEKMQ (reference sequence). The CDR3 DNA reads TGTGCCAGCAGCATCCGGCCTTGGACAATAGGAGAGACCCAGTACTTC. Translating gives CASSIRPWTIGETQYF.

This chain connects TRBV4-1 to TRBJ2-1, with D possibly matching TRBD1 (5 bases). CDR1 MGHRA and CDR2 YSYEKL come from the germline V gene. The ends were cut back, 3 bases at V and 1 base at J, with 13 bases in the middle. The CDR3 runs 16 residues. For the CDR3, the DNA is TGCGCCAGCAGCCACCCACAGGACACTTCCTACAATGAGCAGTTCTTC. Amino acid sequence: CASSHPQDTSYNEQFF.

The chain carries TRBV2 and TRBJ2-3, with unresolved D. Trimming took 7 bases from V and 1 from J, leaving 9 bases between them. Germline CDR1 is SNHLY and CDR2 is FYNNEI. CDR3 length: 13 residues. The CDR3 is CASNYRGTDTQYF. The CDR3 DNA follows: TGTGCCAGCAATTACCGGGGCACAGATACGCAGTATTTT.

This clone was observed once. V and J are TRBV13 and TRBJ2-3; 12 bases are a match to TRBD2. CDR3 size: 15 residues. J was trimmed by 1 base and V by 6 bases; bases with no gene match: 2. The germline CDR1 and CDR2 sequences are PRHDT and FYEKMQ (reference sequence). The CDR3 loop reads CASRRTSGGTDTQYF. The DNA of the CDR3 is TGTGCCAGCAGAAGGACTAGCGGGGGCACAGATACGCAGTATTTT.

This chain joins TRBV27 and TRBJ2-3, with 9 bases fitting TRBD2. V lost 3 bases and J lost 2; bases outside the gene matches: 6. CDR3 length equals 16 residues. Germline V gene lookup returns CDR1 MNHEY and CDR2 SMNVEV (reference sequence). The DNA for the CDR3 is TGTGCCAGCAGTTTGTCCCTAGCGGGGATCACAGATACGCAGTATTTT. It specifies CASSLSLAGITDTQYF.

J is TRBJ2-7 and V is TRBV27; perhaps D is TRBD1 or TRBD2 (7 bases each). Trimming cost V 6 bases and J 2 bases, with 14 bases left between them. The CDR3 has 14 amino acids. Germline CDR1 MNHEY, CDR2 SMNVEV (reference sequence). The CDR3: CASRARGGAYEQYF. CDR3 DNA sequence: TGTGCCAGCAGGGCCAGGGGGGGCGCCTACGAGCAGTACTTC.

This chain links TRBV5-6 with TRBJ1-2; D not resolved. Germline V CDR1 and CDR2: SGHDT, YYEEEE. The CDR3 contains 14 residues. The ends were cut back, 0 bases at V and 4 bases at J, with 10 bases in the middle. The CDR3 region has the DNA TGTGCCAGCAGCTTGGTGGCGGGTAGCTATGGCTACACCTTC. Its protein product is CASSLVAGSYGYTF. The full variable domain, its missing parts supplied by reference TRBV5-6 and TRBJ1-2, is DAGVTQSPTHLIKTRGQQVTLRCSPKSGHDTVSWYQQALGQGPQFIFQYYEEEERQRGNFPDRFSGHQFPNYSSELNVNALLLGDSALYLCASSLVAGSYGYTFGSGTRLTVV.

The CDR3 spells CASRARGTHTDTQYF. CDR3 DNA: TGTGCCAGCAGAGCGAGAGGTACTCACACAGATACGCAGTATTTT. The chain recombines TRBV6-4 with TRBJ2-3, with unresolved D. Trimming removed 6 bases at V and 2 bases at J, with 15 bases between. Germline CDR1 reads MRHNA; CDR2 reads SNTAGT. CDR3 length: 15 amino acids.